Below, 21 T cell receptor beta chains from the same sample are listed, as sequenced in a study of T-cell reconstitution after alpha-beta-depleted transplantation in children. Unique molecular identifiers featured in how the TCRbeta library was prepared. TCRdb independently ran MiXCR on the PCR reads; one entry per CDR3 protein. The data contain hundreds of thousands of distinct CDR3 sequences, 10% to 15% of them singletons. This specimen consisted of PBMCs, mostly from graft donor cells, obtained 360 days after TCRalphabeta/CD19-depleted stem cell transplant. The source is a male patient between 5 and 17 years old who had a stem cell transplant for acute myeloid leukemia, so the T cells may come from the graft donor.

CDR3 sequence: CASSSWTSGSYNEQFF. The DNA for the CDR3 is TGTGCCAGCAGCTCCTGGACTAGCGGATCCTACAATGAGCAGTTCTTC. V gene TRBV7-3 combines with J gene TRBJ2-1, with 10 positions matching TRBD2. This CDR3 has 16 residues. V was clipped by 4 bases and J by 1 base; unmatched bases: 4. The germline gives CDR1 SGHTA, CDR2 FQGTGA.

This clonotype was seen a few times. The V gene is TRBV4-3, the J gene TRBJ2-7; D tentatively reads TRBD1 or TRBD2 (5 bases each). In germline, CDR1 is LGHNA, CDR2 YSLEER. CDR3 length equals 17 residues. The ends were cut back, 1 base at V and 4 bases at J, with 20 bases in the middle. CDR3 loop: CASSQGTIEGSGYEQYF. The CDR3 DNA reads TGCGCCAGCAGCCAAGGTACGATTGAGGGGAGCGGTTACGAGCAGTACTTC.

This clonotype was seen repeatedly, ten times or more. The genes are TRBV6-5 and TRBJ2-1; D tentatively reads TRBD1 or TRBD2 (5 bases each). The CDR3 length is 16 residues. Germline V gene lookup returns CDR1 MNHEY and CDR2 SVGAGI. Trimming shortened V by 2 bases and J by 7 bases, and 18 bases separated the two germline ends. CDR3 bases: TGTGCCAGCAGTTACCGCAGTTCCGGAGGACATAATGAGCAGTTCTTC. This gives the protein CASSYRSSGGHNEQFF.

The sample holds many counts of this clonotype. This chain links TRBV29-1 with TRBJ2-7; 8 bases fit TRBD1. Germline loops: CDR1 SQVTM, CDR2 ANQGSEA. V shed 4 bases, J shed 2 bases, and the junction held 4 bases outside the gene matches. The CDR3 contains 13 residues. The CDR3 nucleotides are TGCAGCGTTGGGACAGGGTGGACCTACGAGCAGTACTTC. It encodes CSVGTGWTYEQYF.

This clonotype has just a few counts. The V gene is TRBV29-1, the J gene TRBJ2-1, with 13 bases lining up with TRBD2. Germline assignment: CDR1 SQVTM and CDR2 ANQGSEA. V gave up 2 bases and J gave up 8 bases; unmatched junction bases: 6. The CDR3 has 15 residues. The CDR3 spells CSVEPGLAGLDEQFF. CDR3 bases: TGCAGCGTTGAACCGGGACTAGCGGGATTGGATGAGCAGTTCTTC.

This chain joins TRBV3-1 and TRBJ2-2; a weak D match, TRBD2 (6 bases). This CDR3 has 15 residues. Germline V gene sequence: CDR1 LGHDT, CDR2 YNNKEL (reference sequence). V was cut by 1 base and J by 6 bases, with 12 bases left in between. The CDR3 nucleotides read TGTGCCAGCAGCCAAGGGATCAGGGACTCCGGGGAGCTGTTTTTT. Translating it yields CASSQGIRDSGELFF.

In its sample, this clonotype was seen a few times. This chain connects TRBV25-1 to TRBJ2-1, with a tentative D call TRBD2 (6 bases). The CDR3 runs to 18 residues. Looked up from germline, CDR1 is MGHDK and CDR2 is SYGVNS. V lost 1 base and J 0 bases, leaving 16 bases between the germline ends. The CDR3 region has the DNA TGTGCCAGCAGTGAATGGTTCGGGAGCCCTAGCTCCTACAATGAGCAGTTCTTC. Translating gives CASSEWFGSPSSYNEQFF.

The chain uses TRBV11-2 and TRBJ2-5; 8 bases agree with TRBD1. The CDR3 has 17 residues. Trimming removed 3 bases from V and 5 bases from J; junction bases left unmatched: 14. Germline V gene data show CDR1 as SGHAT and CDR2 as FQNNGV. As DNA, the CDR3 is TGTGCCAGCAGCTTTAGCCTGGACAGGGCGCGATGGGAGACCCAGTACTTC. This translates into CASSFSLDRARWETQYF.

Ten or more counts support this clonotype. This chain joins TRBV6-2 or TRBV6-3 and TRBJ2-7; possible D gene TRBD1, 7 bases. The V end lost 6 bases, the J end lost 3 bases, and 18 bases lay between the germline ends. CDR1 and CDR2 from the germline V gene are MNHEY and SVGEGT. CDR3 size: 15 residues. CDR3 bases: TGTGCCAGCAGGGCGGGACAGAGCTTTGTCTACGAGCAGTACTTC. Amino acid sequence: CASRAGQSFVYEQYF.

This chain joins TRBV7-6 and TRBJ2-2; D is undetermined. Germline CDR1 and CDR2: SGHVS and FNYEAQ. CDR3 length: 13 residues. V lost 5 bases to trimming and J lost 6 bases, with 10 bases between them. DNA of the CDR3: TGTGCCAGCAGCCCCGAGTGGGCCGGGGAGCTGTTTTTT. Translation: CASSPEWAGELFF.

The CDR3 DNA is TGTGCCATCAGGGGGACAGGGACCCCAGAGACCCAGTACTTC. Translated: CAIRGTGTPETQYF. The chain is built from TRBV10-3 and TRBJ2-5; 9 bases match TRBD1. In germline, CDR1 is ENHRY, CDR2 SYGVKD. The CDR3 has 14 amino acids. V shed 6 bases, J shed 4 bases, and the junction held 6 bases outside the gene matches.

The sample holds a few counts of this clonotype. The chain joins TRBV11-2 to TRBJ2-3; TRBD2 matches at 12 bases. Germline V gene sequence: CDR1 SGHAT, CDR2 FQNNGV. The CDR3 totals 15 residues. Trimming removed 7 bases from V and 5 bases from J; junction bases left unmatched: 7. CDR3 nucleotides: TGTGCCAGCATCCCGGGGGGACTAGCGGGAGATACGCAGTATTTT. It is translated as CASIPGGLAGDTQYF. The whole variable domain, remainder taken from reference TRBV11-2 and TRBJ2-3, is EAGVAQSPRYKIIEKRQSVAFWCNPISGHATLYWYQQILGQGPKLLIQFQNNGVVDDSQLPKDRFSAERLKGVDSTLKIQPAKLEDSAVYLCASIPGGLAGDTQYFGPGTRLTVL.

This chain connects TRBV20-1 to TRBJ2-3, with unresolved D. The CDR3 extends over 12 amino acids. Germline V CDR1 and CDR2: DFQATT, SNEGSKA (reference sequence). Trimming cost V 3 bases and J 6 bases, with 10 bases left between them. The CDR3 spells CSARGPADTQYF. DNA of the CDR3: TGCAGTGCTAGGGGTCCTGCGGATACGCAGTATTTT.

The J gene is TRBJ2-1, the V gene TRBV3-1; 8 positions agree with TRBD1. Germline V gene lookup returns CDR1 LGHDT and CDR2 YNNKEL (reference sequence). V dropped 8 bases and J dropped 4; count of bases not matched to a gene: 16. This CDR3 comprises 17 residues. CDR3 amino acids: CASCPTSGRGLYNEQFF. CDR3 bases: TGTGCCAGCTGCCCTACCTCGGGCAGGGGGCTGTACAATGAGCAGTTCTTC.

This chain connects TRBV3-1 to TRBJ2-1, with 9 bases matching TRBD2. The CDR3 is 16 residues long. The germline V gene encodes CDR1 LGHDT and CDR2 YNNKEL (reference sequence). V shed 1 base, J shed 7 bases, and the junction held 8 bases outside the gene matches. In DNA, the CDR3 is TGTGCCAGCAGCCAAGGGGTAGCGGGAGCCGGGAATGAGCAGTTCTTC. Translation: CASSQGVAGAGNEQFF.

The chain links TRBV5-1 to TRBJ2-1; possible D gene TRBD2, 6 bases. Germline values: CDR1 SGHRS, CDR2 YFSETQ. The CDR3 is 14 residues long. With 2 bases removed from V and 10 bases from J, the gap between germline ends came to 16 bases. The CDR3 DNA sequence: TGCGCCAGCAGCTTCAGGGATAGAAGCGGGGAGCAGTTCTTC. Protein product: CASSFRDRSGEQFF.

This clonotype was recorded a few times. The chain couples TRBV4-3 to TRBJ2-7; D might be TRBD1 or TRBD2, each matching 6 bases. Trimming shortened V by 3 bases and J by 0 bases, and 12 bases separated the two germline ends. The length of the CDR3 is 15 residues. Germline lookup yields CDR1 LGHNA and CDR2 YSLEER. CDR3 DNA: TGCGCCAGCAGCCACAGACAGGACTACTCCTACGAGCAGTACTTC. This encodes CASSHRQDYSYEQYF.

This rearrangement joins TRBV20-1 to TRBJ2-7; D remains unclear. This CDR3 region has 13 residues. Germline CDR1 DFQATT, CDR2 SNEGSKA (reference sequence). Trimming shortened V by 0 bases and J by 4 bases, and 10 bases separated the two germline ends. CDR3 nucleotide sequence: TGCAGTGCTAGAGATTCCGGGCCGTACGAGCAGTACTTC. This sequence encodes CSARDSGPYEQYF.

The CDR3 DNA reads as TGTGCCATCAGTGAGTCTGGGCAGAACAATCAGCCCCAGCATTTT. This sequence encodes CAISESGQNNQPQHF. The chain is built from TRBV10-3 and TRBJ1-5; D remains unclear. With 0 bases removed from V and 3 bases from J, the gap between germline ends came to 9 bases. The CDR3 contains 15 residues. In germline, CDR1 is ENHRY, CDR2 SYGVKD.

This clonotype was seen at least ten times. V and J are TRBV28 and TRBJ2-5, with unresolved D. V was clipped by 11 bases and J by 3 bases, with 13 bases between them. Germline assignment: CDR1 MDHEN and CDR2 SYDVKM. This CDR3 is 12 amino acids long. CDR3 sequence reads: CASTTVEETQYF. CDR3 nucleotide sequence: TGTGCCTCAACCACAGTCGAAGAGACCCAGTACTTC. The variable domain in full, completed from reference TRBV28 and TRBJ2-5, reads DVKVTQSSRYLVKRTGEKVFLECVQDMDHENMFWYRQDPGLGLRLIYFSYDVKMKEKGDIPEGYSVSREKKERFSLILESASTNQTSMYLCASTTVEETQYFGPGTRLLVL.

Only a few counts were recorded for this clonotype. This chain uses TRBV7-3 with TRBJ2-3; D tentatively fits TRBD1 or TRBD2 (5 bases each). Trimming took off 3 bases at V and 5 bases at J, with 9 bases between the two ends. This CDR3 is built from 13 residues. Germline CDR1 is SGHTA and CDR2 is FQGTGA. The CDR3 DNA reads as TGTGCCAGCAGCTTTCCTGGGGGAGATACGCAGTATTTT. Translating it yields CASSFPGGDTQYF.